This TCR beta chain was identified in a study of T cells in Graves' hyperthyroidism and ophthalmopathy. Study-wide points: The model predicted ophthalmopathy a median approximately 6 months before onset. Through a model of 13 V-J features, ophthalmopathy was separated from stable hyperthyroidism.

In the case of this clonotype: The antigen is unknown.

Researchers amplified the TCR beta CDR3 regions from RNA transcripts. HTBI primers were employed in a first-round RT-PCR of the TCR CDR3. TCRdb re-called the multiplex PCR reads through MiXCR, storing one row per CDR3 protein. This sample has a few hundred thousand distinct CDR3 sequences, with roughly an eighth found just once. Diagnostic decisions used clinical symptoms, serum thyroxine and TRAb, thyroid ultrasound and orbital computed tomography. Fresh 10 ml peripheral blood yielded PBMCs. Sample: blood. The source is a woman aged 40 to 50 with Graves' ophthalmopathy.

CDR3 region: CASGREGGGELFF. In nucleotides, the CDR3 is TGTGCTAGTGGTCGGGAAGGCGGCGGGGAGCTGTTTTTT. This chain uses TRBV12-5 with TRBJ2-2, with D perhaps matching TRBD2 (5 bases). Germline CDR1 LGHNT, CDR2 FRNRAP. This CDR3 comprises 13 residues. Trimming removed 5 bases from V and 7 bases from J, with 11 bases in between.